A single sample is the source of the 14 T cell receptor beta chains below, sequenced in a study of cytomegalovirus exposure and HLA in healthy donors. The PCR used 60 Vbeta and 13 Jbeta primers. The assay was immunoSEQ multiplex PCR, and TCRdb's table has in-frame clones only and misses some. The sample yields over 80,000 clones, over 60% seen once. The specimen was PBMCs. The source is a boy aged 5 to 17 in good health and CMV-seropositive.

The V gene is TRBV7-9, the J gene TRBJ1-1; the D gene is possibly TRBD1 (5 bases). The CDR3 consists of 12 residues. The germline V gene encodes CDR1 SEHNR and CDR2 FQNEAQ (reference sequence). V was clipped by 5 bases and J by 1 base, with 5 bases between them. In nucleotides, the CDR3 is TGTGCCAGCAGCCAGGGGAACACTGAAGCTTTCTTT. Its translation: CASSQGNTEAFF. Full variable domain (rest looked up from reference TRBV7-9 and TRBJ1-1): DTGVSQNPRHKITKRGQNVTFRCDPISEHNRLYWYRQTLGQGPEFLTYFQNEAQLEKSRLLSDRFSAERPKGSFSTLEIQRTEQGDSAMYLCASSQGNTEAFFGQGTRLTVV.

The V and J genes are TRBV19 and TRBJ1-1; TRBD1 might be the D (5 bases). Per the germline V gene, CDR1 is LNHDA and CDR2 is SQIVND (reference sequence). Trimming pared 4 bases from V and 3 bases from J, leaving 12 bases between. The CDR3 totals 14 residues. CDR3 sequence reads: CASSKRTGDTEAFF. In DNA form, the CDR3 reads TGTGCCAGTAGTAAGAGGACGGGGGACACTGAAGCTTTCTTT.

This clone was found once. This chain uses TRBV1 with TRBJ2-7; the table's D call TRBD1 went unverified against the DNA. TRBV1 counts as a pseudogene. This CDR3 region has 16 residues. This chain's CDR3 is CTSNYPAGQGTREQYF. In nucleotides, the CDR3 is TGCACCAGCAACTATCCGGCGGGACAGGGGACGCGCGAGCAGTACTTC.

The chain employs TRBV7-9 and TRBJ2-3; TRBD2 matches at 11 bases. CDR1 SEHNR and CDR2 FQNEAQ come from the germline V gene (reference sequence). Trimming took 6 bases from V and 3 from J; bases not matched to a gene: 5. The length of the CDR3 is 15 residues. CDR3 nucleotides: TGTGCCAGCAGTTTTAGCGGGAGGGGGACAGATACGCAGTATTTT. Protein sequence: CASSFSGRGTDTQYF.

The V gene is TRBV5-6, the J gene TRBJ1-5; weak D call: TRBD1 (6 bases). The CDR3 is 15 amino acids. V lost 4 bases to trimming and J lost 3 bases, with 14 bases between them. Germline V gene data show CDR1 as SGHDT and CDR2 as YYEEEE. CDR3 nucleotides: TGTGCCAGCAGCACCTCCCCAGGGGCCAATCAGCCCCAGCATTTT. Its translation: CASSTSPGANQPQHF.

The V gene is TRBV6-6, the J gene TRBJ2-1; 9 bases map to TRBD2. The V and J ends lost 6 bases and 6 bases, in that order; junction bases with no gene match: 9. CDR1 and CDR2 from the germline V gene are MNHNY and SVGAGI (reference sequence). The CDR3 contains 15 residues. CDR3 DNA: TGTGCCAGCAGCCCACTCGGGACTAGCCCCAATGAGCAGTTCTTC. Translating gives CASSPLGTSPNEQFF.

This clone appeared a single time. The chain carries TRBV6-6 and TRBJ1-5; no clear D gene. V was pared by 2 bases and J by 0 bases, with 8 bases between. The CDR3 loop spans 15 amino acids. Germline loops: CDR1 MNHNY, CDR2 SVGAGI (reference sequence). In DNA, the CDR3 is TGTGCCAGCAGTTACCGGGAGGATAGCAATCAGCCCCAGCATTTT. It encodes CASSYREDSNQPQHF.

V is TRBV19 and J is TRBJ1-5; the D is unclear. This CDR3 comprises 12 residues. V lost 5 bases and J lost 9, with 11 bases in between. The germline gives CDR1 LNHDA, CDR2 SQIVND (reference sequence). Here the CDR3 reads CASSSSSLPQHF. In nucleotides, the CDR3 is TGTGCCAGTAGTTCATCCAGTCTGCCCCAGCATTTT. The full variable domain, completed using reference TRBV19 and TRBJ1-5, is DGGITQSPKYLFRKEGQNVTLSCEQNLNHDAMYWYRQDPGQGLRLIYYSQIVNDFQKGDIAEGYSVSREKKESFPLTVTSAQKNPTAFYLCASSSSSLPQHFGDGTRLSIL.

The rearrangement joins TRBV5-4 to TRBJ1-1; 7 bases match TRBD1. V lost 4 bases, J lost 0 bases, and 9 bases stayed unmatched. Per germline, CDR1 SGHNT and CDR2 YYREEE (reference sequence). The CDR3 length is 16 residues. CDR3 bases: TGTGCCAGCAGCGCGGGAAGGGGACAGATGAACACTGAAGCTTTCTTT. Translating gives CASSAGRGQMNTEAFF.

This sequence joins TRBV5-6 and TRBJ1-1, with D perhaps TRBD1 (5 bases). The CDR3 extends over 14 amino acids. V lost 2 bases, J lost 0 bases, and 8 bases lay in between. CDR1 SGHDT and CDR2 YYEEEE come from the germline V gene. The chain's CDR3 is CASSFSGMNTEAFF. DNA of the CDR3: TGTGCCAGCAGCTTTTCAGGGATGAACACTGAAGCTTTCTTT.

This rearrangement joins TRBV10-3 to TRBJ2-7; the D gene is possibly TRBD2 (6 bases). Germline assignment: CDR1 ENHRY and CDR2 SYGVKD. The CDR3 spans 12 residues. V lost 6 bases and J 5 bases, leaving 11 bases between the germline ends. CDR3 loop: CAISRGEDEQYF. DNA of the CDR3: TGTGCCATCAGCCGTGGGGAGGACGAGCAGTACTTC.

This sequence joins TRBV7-9 and TRBJ2-4, with D possibly matching TRBD2 (6 bases). Trimming removed 1 base at V and 1 base at J, with 11 bases between. The CDR3 has 16 residues. Per the germline V gene, CDR1 is SEHNR and CDR2 is FQNEAQ (reference sequence). CDR3 bases: TGTGCCAGCAGCTTAGTCTTGGAGGGGGCCAAAAACATTCAGTACTTC. Protein sequence: CASSLVLEGAKNIQYF. Complete variable domain (other parts from reference TRBV7-9 and TRBJ2-4): DTGVSQNPRHKITKRGQNVTFRCDPISEHNRLYWYRQTLGQGPEFLTYFQNEAQLEKSRLLSDRFSAERPKGSFSTLEIQRTEQGDSAMYLCASSLVLEGAKNIQYFGAGTRLSVL.

In its sample, this clone was seen once. The chain uses TRBV5-3 and TRBJ2-3, with 7 bases lining up with TRBD2. TRBV5-3 is an ORF for which the function is uncertain. The CDR3 runs to 16 residues. With 4 bases clipped from V and 2 bases from J, the junction kept 10 bases outside the gene matches. DNA of the CDR3: TGTGCCAGAAGCACCGTGTTGCGGGGGAACACAGATACGCAGTATTTT. It encodes CARSTVLRGNTDTQYF.

The chain is built from TRBV18 and TRBJ1-1; no firm D call. V was pared by 2 bases and J by 0 bases, with 10 bases between. Germline CDR1 KGHSH, CDR2 LQKENI. CDR3 length: 15 residues. The CDR3 nucleotides are TGTGCCAGCTCACCATCGACGGGGATGAACACTGAAGCTTTCTTT. This encodes CASSPSTGMNTEAFF.